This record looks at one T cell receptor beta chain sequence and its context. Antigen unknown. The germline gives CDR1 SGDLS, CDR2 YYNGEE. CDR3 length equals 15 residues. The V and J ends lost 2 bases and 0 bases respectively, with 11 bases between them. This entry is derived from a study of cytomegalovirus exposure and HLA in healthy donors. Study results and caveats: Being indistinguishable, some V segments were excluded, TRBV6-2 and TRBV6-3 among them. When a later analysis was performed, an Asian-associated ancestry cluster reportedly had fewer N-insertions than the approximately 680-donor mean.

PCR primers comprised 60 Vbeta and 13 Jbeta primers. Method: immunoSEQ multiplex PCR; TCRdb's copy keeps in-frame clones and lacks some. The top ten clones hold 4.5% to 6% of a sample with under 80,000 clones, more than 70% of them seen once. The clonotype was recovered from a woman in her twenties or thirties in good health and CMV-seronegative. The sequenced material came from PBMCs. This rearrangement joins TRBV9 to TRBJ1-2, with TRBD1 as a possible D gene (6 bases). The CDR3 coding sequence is TGTGCCAGCAGCGTGGGGGGGCCTACTAACTATGGCTACACCTTC. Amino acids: CASSVGGPTNYGYTF.